This record concerns one T cell receptor beta chain sequence. Its antigen remains unknown. The data are from a study of cytomegalovirus exposure and HLA in healthy donors. Germline assignment: CDR1 SGHAT and CDR2 FQNNGV. This CDR3 comprises 13 residues. Trimming pared 5 bases from V and 0 bases from J, leaving 8 bases between. PCR involved 60 Vbeta and 13 Jbeta primers. Clones were read by immunoSEQ multiplex PCR, and TCRdb kept only the in-frame ones, dropping some. The table has about 160,000 clones, 65% to 80% seen once. Regarding the study as a whole: Earlier analysis found most TCR beta V segments productive about 90% or about 30% of the time. Associated with cytomegalovirus, according to the listing, were fewer than 200 TCR beta chains. Certain sequence variants were highly shared and formed a cluster, and this cluster was likely a sequencing artifact. For presence/absence analyses, sequencing depth was assumed to be roughly uniform across donors.

The receptor was isolated from a man in his forties in good health and CMV-seronegative. The chain joins TRBV11-2 to TRBJ2-7; D call uncertain. Input material: PBMCs. DNA for the CDR3: TGTGCCAGCAGCCCCGCTAACTCCTACGAGCAGTACTTC. Its translation: CASSPANSYEQYF.